These T cell receptor beta chains were read from a single sample in a study of blood T cell repertoires in COVID-19. TCRdb's copy holds only in-frame clones and misses some; the assay was immunoSEQ multiplex PCR. The data hold some 150,000 clones, with approximately 89% observed a single time. The sample taken for sequencing was peripheral blood. These receptor sequences come from a human donor in a cohort sampled during active COVID-19. Each CDR3 is given with its conserved first and last residue. Each record gives: CDR3 length, V gene, J gene, D gene, clone size, CDR3 protein, CDR3 DNA. A D gene is named only where the DNA matches it firmly. Clone size is not always given. Where it is, it says once, few, many or a class for expanded clones.

length: 16; V: TRBV30; J: TRBJ2-3; D: TRBD1; size: -; CDR3: CAWSGGTGRVTDTQYF; DNA: TGTGCCTGGAGTGGTGGGACAGGCCGGGTCACAGATACGCAGTATTTT
length: 12; V: TRBV30; J: TRBJ1-2; D: -; size: -; CDR3: CAWRPAGYGYTF; DNA: TGTGCCTGGCGGCCGGCGGGCTATGGCTACACCTTC
length: 13; V: TRBV21-1; J: TRBJ2-7; D: -; size: -; CDR3: CASSNPGFYEQYF; DNA: TGTGCCAGCAGCAACCCAGGGTTCTACGAGCAGTACTTC
length: 18; V: TRBV6-6; J: TRBJ2-1; D: TRBD2; size: -; CDR3: CASSPGLAGNSSYNEQFF; DNA: TGTGCCAGCAGTCCGGGACTAGCGGGGAATAGCTCCTACAATGAGCAGTTCTTC
length: 12; V: TRBV19; J: TRBJ1-6; D: -; size: -; CDR3: CASREINSPLHF; DNA: TGTGCCAGTAGAGAGATTAATTCACCCCTCCACTTT
length: 14; V: TRBV9; J: TRBJ1-2; D: TRBD1; size: -; CDR3: CASSLGQGAYGYTF; DNA: TGTGCCAGCAGCCTAGGACAGGGGGCTTACGGCTACACCTTC
length: 13; V: TRBV10-3; J: TRBJ2-5; D: -; size: -; CDR3: CAIRQGGEETQYF; DNA: TGTGCCATCAGGCAGGGAGGTGAAGAGACCCAGTACTTC
length: 15; V: TRBV27; J: TRBJ2-1; D: TRBD1; size: -; CDR3: CASSNQQGAGNEQFF; DNA: TGTGCCAGCAGTAACCAACAGGGGGCGGGGAATGAGCAGTTCTTC
length: 13; V: TRBV18; J: TRBJ2-7; D: TRBD1; size: -; CDR3: CASSPQGAYEQYF; DNA: TGTGCCAGCTCACCACAGGGGGCGTACGAGCAGTACTTC
length: 12; V: TRBV5-6; J: TRBJ2-7; D: -; size: -; CDR3: CASSFYGDEQYF; DNA: TGTGCCAGCAGCTTCTACGGGGACGAGCAGTACTTC
length: 16; V: TRBV18; J: TRBJ1-3; D: -; size: -; CDR3: CASSPPTGTRGNTIYF; DNA: TGTGCCAGCTCACCACCGACCGGGACTCGAGGAAACACCATATATTTT
length: 13; V: TRBV6-5; J: TRBJ2-5; D: -; size: -; CDR3: CASSYYPGGTQYF; DNA: TGTGCCAGCAGTTACTATCCCGGAGGGACCCAGTACTTC
length: 11; V: TRBV7-9; J: TRBJ2-7; D: -; size: once; CDR3: CASSLAGEQYF; DNA: TGTGCCAGCAGCTTAGCCGGCGAGCAGTACTTC
length: 15; V: TRBV6-2/TRBV6-3; J: TRBJ1-1; D: -; size: -; CDR3: CASSYSPEMNTEAFF; DNA: TGTGCCAGCAGTTATTCCCCGGAGATGAACACTGAAGCTTTCTTT
length: 14; V: TRBV7-2; J: TRBJ1-1; D: -; size: -; CDR3: CASSLMGGGTEAFF; DNA: TGTGCCAGCAGCTTGATGGGGGGAGGGACTGAAGCTTTCTTT
length: 16; V: TRBV9; J: TRBJ2-3; D: TRBD2; size: -; CDR3: CASSPLAGGAIDTQYF; DNA: TGTGCCAGCAGCCCACTAGCGGGGGGGGCCATAGATACGCAGTATTTT
length: 15; V: TRBV4-2; J: TRBJ2-1; D: TRBD2; size: -; CDR3: CASSQDQRGFDEQFF; DNA: TGTGCCAGCAGCCAAGACCAGCGGGGGTTCGATGAGCAGTTCTTC
length: 15; V: TRBV2; J: TRBJ2-2; D: -; size: -; CDR3: CASSETTAGTGELFF; DNA: TGTGCCAGCAGTGAAACAACCGCTGGCACCGGGGAGCTGTTTTTT
length: 14; V: TRBV6-5; J: TRBJ2-3; D: TRBD1; size: -; CDR3: CASSDRDRGRTQYF; DNA: TGTGCCAGCAGCGATCGGGACAGGGGACGTACGCAGTATTTT
length: 21; V: TRBV9; J: TRBJ2-1; D: TRBD2; size: -; CDR3: CASSDPTPIAGATGSYNEQFF; DNA: TGTGCCAGCAGCGACCCGACACCAATAGCGGGGGCTACGGGGTCCTACAATGAGCAGTTCTTC
length: 14; V: TRBV4-3; J: TRBJ1-2; D: -; size: -; CDR3: CASSQDRGFGGYTF; DNA: TGCGCCAGCAGCCAAGATCGGGGGTTTGGGGGCTACACCTTC
length: 12; V: TRBV6-5; J: TRBJ2-6; D: -; size: -; CDR3: CASSGGANVLTF; DNA: TGTGCCAGCTCCGGGGGGGCCAACGTCCTGACTTTC
length: 14; V: TRBV20-1; J: TRBJ2-1; D: TRBD2; size: many; CDR3: CSASIVAGGNEQFF; DNA: TGCAGTGCTAGTATAGTAGCGGGGGGAAATGAGCAGTTCTTC